This T cell receptor (beta chain) came from a study of beta chain features in type 1 diabetes. The study's findings and limits: Moderately but significantly shorter TCRB CDR3s were found in Type 1 diabetes patients in all four CD4+ subsets. There was no resolution here of whether HLA type influences TCRB rearrangement.

Isolated RNA was reverse transcribed in full, so expressed TCRB transcripts were sequenced. Profiling relied on immunoSEQ multiplex PCR, and the TCRdb table lists in-frame clones only, not all of them. The data show around 330,000 clones, approximately 11% seen once. This clone was detected only a few times. Its target is unknown. All sorted populations exceeded 95% purity. With 3 bases clipped from V and 3 bases from J, the junction kept 3 bases outside the gene matches. The CDR3 consists of 14 residues. The germline V gene has CDR1 SGHTA and CDR2 FQGNSA. The V and J genes are TRBV7-2 and TRBJ2-7, with 9 bases that match TRBD1. This TCR derives from a woman aged 25 to 39 in good health. The sample comprised naive CD4+ T cells from blood. DNA for the CDR3: TGTGCCAGCAGCTTTGGACAGGGGCTCTACGAGCAGTACTTC. Translation: CASSFGQGLYEQYF.